The 28 T cell receptor beta chains listed next were all sequenced from one sample in a study of blood T cells in healthy people across ages. The use of a sample-barcoded 5' primer and a J-beta primer mix characterized a second PCR of roughly 6 to 11 cycles. TCRdb passed the 5' RACE reads through MiXCR, listing each CDR3 protein once. The sample yields 1.5 million to 2 million distinct CDR3 sequences, 40% to 55% seen once. The sample was blood. The source of these receptors is a woman between 40 and 55 years old in good health.

This chain connects TRBV5-5 to TRBJ2-3; D possibly uses TRBD1 or TRBD2 (5 bases each). This CDR3 has 16 residues. The V end was cut by 1 base, the J end by 4 bases, with 16 bases between. The V gene's germline CDR1 is SGHKS and CDR2 YYEKEE (reference sequence). CDR3 nucleotide sequence: TGTGCCAGCAGCTTGACTGGGACCCTCTCGGCAGATACGCAGTATTTT. This codes for CASSLTGTLSADTQYF.

The chain uses TRBV4-3 and TRBJ2-6; D may be TRBD1 (6 bases). Germline V lookup: CDR1 LGHNA, CDR2 YSLEER. The CDR3 length is 16 residues. The V end was cut by 4 bases, the J end by 2 bases, with 12 bases between. The CDR3, as DNA: TGCGCCAGCAGCCGTCAGACAGGTGCTGGGGCCAACGTCCTGACTTTC. It translates to CASSRQTGAGANVLTF.

The chain uses TRBV7-2 and TRBJ2-7; 10 bases align to TRBD1. This CDR3 region has 13 residues. V gave up 5 bases and J gave up 6 bases; unmatched junction bases: 4. Germline values: CDR1 SGHTA, CDR2 FQGNSA. DNA of the CDR3: TGTGCCAGCAGCATGGGACAGGGGCGCGAGCAGTACTTC. It yields the protein CASSMGQGREQYF.

In this sample, this clonotype turned up a few times. This sequence joins TRBV5-5 and TRBJ2-4; TRBD1 matches at 9 bases. CDR1 and CDR2 from the germline V gene are SGHKS and YYEKEE (reference sequence). Losses at the gene ends were 4 bases for V and 10 bases for J; bases not matched to a gene: 18. The length of the CDR3 is 17 residues. DNA of the CDR3: TGTGCCAGCAGCGCTGCCCCCACGGGACAGGGAGACCGAATTCAGTACTTC. Protein product: CASSAAPTGQGDRIQYF.

Ten or more counts support this clonotype. CDR3 sequence (DNA): TGCAGCGTTGAAGGTGGAGGGACAGGGAAGTACTTC. It codes for CSVEGGGTGKYF. The chain uses TRBV29-1 and TRBJ2-4; 9 positions agree with TRBD1. V lost 1 base, J lost 14 bases, and 6 bases stayed unmatched. The CDR3 has 12 amino acids. Germline-derived CDR1 and CDR2 are SQVTM and ANQGSEA.

The chain has TRBV4-1 and TRBJ1-1; 7 bases are a match to TRBD1. This CDR3 region has 14 residues. Germline V gene data show CDR1 as MGHRA and CDR2 as YSYEKL. V lost 1 base, J lost 5 bases, and 4 bases stayed unmatched. CDR3 sequence: CASSQVQGGTEAFF. CDR3 bases: TGCGCCAGCAGCCAAGTTCAGGGGGGAACTGAAGCTTTCTTT.

The chain combines TRBV4-2 with TRBJ2-5; D perhaps matches TRBD2 (6 bases). V lost 8 bases and J 0 bases, leaving 16 bases between the germline ends. Germline loops: CDR1 LGHNA, CDR2 YNFKEQ. The CDR3 runs 15 residues. DNA for the CDR3: TGTGCCAGCGCCCACCGGGACTTGTACCAAGAGACCCAGTACTTC. Its protein is CASAHRDLYQETQYF.

A few counts support this clonotype. The chain is built from TRBV7-2 and TRBJ1-2; 7 bases map to TRBD1. The V gene end was trimmed by 2 bases and the J gene end by 6 bases; junction bases not matched to a gene: 6. Per the germline V gene, CDR1 is SGHTA and CDR2 is FQGNSA. The CDR3 is 14 residues long. This chain's CDR3 is CASSLTRQGDGYTF. The DNA of the CDR3 is TGTGCCAGCAGCTTAACCCGACAGGGTGATGGCTACACCTTC.

This clonotype has only a few counts. The chain employs TRBV6-1 and TRBJ2-7; D is undetermined. V gave up 4 bases and J gave up 3 bases, with 16 bases separating them. Germline-derived CDR1 and CDR2 are MNHNS and SASEGT. This CDR3 has 15 amino acids. This CDR3 is CASSALSKSSYEQYF. CDR3 nucleotides: TGTGCCAGCAGTGCCCTGTCTAAATCAAGCTACGAGCAGTACTTC.

This clonotype was detected only a few times. A junction boundary mismatches the germline segment, possibly from a read error. This chain connects TRBV5-1 to TRBJ1-2; D not certain. The CDR3 is made up of 14 amino acids. Germline CDR1 is SGHRS and CDR2 is YFSETQ. CDR3 DNA sequence: TGTGCCAGCAGCCTAACGACGGGGAACTATGGCTACACCTTC. Encoded protein: CASSLTTGNYGYTF.

This clonotype was seen more than once but under ten times. V is TRBV28 and J is TRBJ1-5; 7 bases line up with TRBD1. V lost 5 bases and J lost 5; bases outside the gene matches: 6. The CDR3 runs 14 residues. CDR1 and CDR2 from the germline V gene are MDHEN and SYDVKM. This CDR3 reads CASSPPDRYQPQHF. CDR3 sequence (DNA): TGTGCCAGCAGTCCCCCGGACAGGTATCAGCCCCAGCATTTT.

J is TRBJ2-1 and V is TRBV13, with TRBD1 as a possible D gene (6 bases). The CDR3 loop spans 15 amino acids. CDR1 and CDR2 (germline): PRHDT, FYEKMQ (reference sequence). Trimming removed 4 bases at V and 8 bases at J, with 18 bases between. In DNA, the CDR3 is TGTGCCAGCAGCTCAACATTCCAGGGGTTCGATGAGCAGTTCTTC. Translation: CASSSTFQGFDEQFF.

The chain recombines TRBV5-1 with TRBJ2-5, with D maybe TRBD1 (5 bases). The V gene lost 3 bases and the J gene lost 1 base, with 16 bases spanning the gap. The CDR3 has 16 amino acids. Germline-derived CDR1 and CDR2 are SGHRS and YFSETQ. The CDR3 sequence: CASSSRTSAAQETQYF. DNA for the CDR3: TGCGCCAGCAGCTCCCGGACATCTGCGGCCCAAGAGACCCAGTACTTC.

A few counts support this clonotype. The genes are TRBV2 and TRBJ1-6; no definite D call. This CDR3 contains 13 residues. Germline V CDR1 and CDR2: SNHLY, FYNNEI. The germline V and J ends were trimmed by 5 bases and 8 bases, with 10 bases remaining between them. Written as DNA, the CDR3 is TGTGCCAGCAGTCCTGGACGGTATTCACCCCTCCACTTT. It specifies CASSPGRYSPLHF.

The V gene is TRBV12-3 or TRBV12-4, the J gene TRBJ2-1; a possible D gene is TRBD1 (5 bases). This CDR3 region has 13 residues. The ends were cut back, 5 bases at V and 5 bases at J, with 10 bases in the middle. The CDR3 DNA sequence: TGTGCCAGCAGTGTCGAACAGGACAATGAGCAGTTCTTC. It specifies CASSVEQDNEQFF.

The chain carries TRBV20-1 and TRBJ1-5, with D possibly being TRBD1 (6 bases). Per the germline V gene, CDR1 is DFQATT and CDR2 is SNEGSKA (reference sequence). There are 13 residues in the CDR3. V dropped 0 bases and J dropped 7 bases, with 10 bases sitting between them. The DNA for the CDR3 is TGCAGTGCTAGAGAACAGGGCCAGCAGCCCCAGCATTTT. It yields the protein CSAREQGQQPQHF.

The chain carries TRBV12-3 or TRBV12-4 and TRBJ2-3, with 7 bases lining up with TRBD1. There are 13 residues in the CDR3. V dropped 8 bases and J dropped 0; count of bases not matched to a gene: 2. As DNA, the CDR3 is TGTGCCAGCGGACAGGCGAGCACAGATACGCAGTATTTT. Translating gives CASGQASTDTQYF.

The rearrangement links TRBV6-2 or TRBV6-3 to TRBJ2-7; no firm D call. This CDR3 comprises 15 residues. Germline CDR1 reads MNHEY; CDR2 reads SVGEGT. The V gene lost 2 bases and the J gene lost 1 base, with 12 bases spanning the gap. The CDR3 protein is CASSYDGTRSYEQYF. CDR3 bases: TGTGCCAGCAGTTACGATGGCACCCGATCCTACGAGCAGTACTTC.

V gene TRBV28 combines with J gene TRBJ2-1; D may be TRBD1 or TRBD2 (7 bases each). CDR3 length: 17 amino acids. Trimming took off 4 bases at V and 4 bases at J, with 20 bases between the two ends. From germline, CDR1 is MDHEN and CDR2 SYDVKM. The CDR3 region has the DNA TGTGCCAGCAGTTCCGGGGGAGGGAGGGGGCTGTACAATGAGCAGTTCTTC. Amino acid sequence: CASSSGGGRGLYNEQFF.

The chain has TRBV3-1 and TRBJ1-4, with a tentative D call TRBD1 (6 bases). The CDR3 sequence is 14 residues long. V was clipped by 3 bases and J by 4 bases, with 9 bases between them. Germline V gene sequence: CDR1 LGHDT, CDR2 YNNKEL (reference sequence). In DNA, the CDR3 is TGTGCCAGCAGCCACAGGGGAGTTAATGAAAAACTGTTTTTT. It encodes CASSHRGVNEKLFF.

The chain links TRBV4-3 to TRBJ2-1; D tentatively fits TRBD1 or TRBD2 (5 bases each). The CDR3 is 15 amino acids. Trimming took 2 bases from V and 10 from J, leaving 18 bases between them. CDR1 LGHNA and CDR2 YSLEER come from the germline V gene. CDR3: CASSQRGAPGSEQFF. In nucleotides, the CDR3 is TGCGCCAGCAGCCAAAGAGGGGCGCCAGGATCCGAGCAGTTCTTC.

J is TRBJ2-1 and V is TRBV29-1; D is unresolved. The length of the CDR3 is 13 residues. Germline values: CDR1 SQVTM, CDR2 ANQGSEA. Trimming cost V 3 bases and J 8 bases, with 14 bases left between them. In nucleotides, the CDR3 is TGCAGCGTTGATCCCCGGACGAAGGATGAGCAGTTCTTC. This codes for CSVDPRTKDEQFF.

The chain combines TRBV2 with TRBJ2-7; the D gene is possibly TRBD1 (6 bases). The V and J ends lost 7 bases and 2 bases respectively, with 18 bases between them. The CDR3 is 15 residues long. Germline CDR1 and CDR2: SNHLY and FYNNEI. CDR3 nucleotides: TGTGCCAGCAAACCGACAGGCAACCCGACCTACGAGCAGTACTTC. Protein product: CASKPTGNPTYEQYF.

The chain couples TRBV3-1 to TRBJ1-4; no clear D. CDR1 is LGHDT, CDR2 YNNKEL, per germline (reference sequence). V gave up 0 bases and J gave up 5 bases, with 10 bases separating them. CDR3 length: 15 residues. This CDR3 reads CASSQEGLLNEKLFF. For the CDR3, the DNA is TGTGCCAGCAGCCAAGAAGGACTACTAAATGAAAAACTGTTTTTT.

This clonotype was seen a few times. V and J are TRBV6-5 and TRBJ2-7, with a weak D call TRBD2 (7 bases). The CDR3 extends over 16 amino acids. Trimming left V 4 bases short and J 5 bases short, with 21 bases between. Germline V gene lookup returns CDR1 MNHEY and CDR2 SVGAGI. The CDR3 loop is CASSSTRGPRSHEQYF. Here the CDR3 DNA reads TGTGCCAGCAGTTCTACGCGGGGGCCGAGATCTCACGAGCAGTACTTC.

The J gene is TRBJ2-1, the V gene TRBV5-6; no firm D call. Germline assignment: CDR1 SGHDT and CDR2 YYEEEE. CDR3 size: 14 residues. Trimming stripped 4 bases from V and 5 bases from J, with 13 bases between. CDR3 DNA: TGTGCCAGCAGCCCTAGGTTAACCAACAATGAGCAGTTCTTC. Amino acid sequence: CASSPRLTNNEQFF.

The chain is built from TRBV12-3 or TRBV12-4 and TRBJ2-1; TRBD2 matches at 10 bases. This CDR3 has 17 amino acids. The junction had 4 bases not matched to a gene; V was cut back by 2 bases and J by 0 bases. The CDR3, as DNA: TGTGCCAGCAGTTTAAACTTAGCGGGGGGCTCCTACAATGAGCAGTTCTTC. It yields the protein CASSLNLAGGSYNEQFF.

In this sample, this clonotype turned up a few times. The chain couples TRBV7-8 to TRBJ2-6, with D possibly being TRBD2 (6 bases). Trimming removed 4 bases at V and 0 bases at J, with 19 bases between. The CDR3 has 19 residues. In germline, CDR1 is SGHVS, CDR2 FQNEAQ. The CDR3 protein is CASSSRLEGRYSGANVLTF. The CDR3 region has the DNA TGTGCCAGCAGCTCCCGCTTGGAGGGACGGTACTCTGGGGCCAACGTCCTGACTTTC.